This entry lists 20 T cell receptor beta chains sequenced from one sample in a study of T cell responses to AZD1222 COVID-19 vaccine. The protocol was immunoSEQ multiplex PCR, while the TCRdb copy is restricted to in-frame clones and leaves out a portion. The sample shows about 110,000 clones, approximately 92% of them seen only once. Sequenced material: peripheral blood, taken 28 days after the second AZD1222 dose. The receptors were gathered from an adult who received the AZD1222 COVID-19 vaccine.

This clone was detected only once. The chain uses TRBV30 and TRBJ2-2, with D possibly matching TRBD2 (6 bases). The CDR3 is 14 residues long. Germline-derived CDR1 and CDR2 are GTSNPN and SVGIG (reference sequence). V was pared by 3 bases and J by 6 bases, with 14 bases between. DNA for the CDR3: TGTGCCTGGAGCCCAACTAGCTGGTCCGGGGAGCTGTTTTTT. The encoded protein is CAWSPTSWSGELFF.

V is TRBV4-1 and J is TRBJ1-2, with 7 bases lining up with TRBD1. CDR3 length: 16 residues. J lost 4 bases, V lost 0 bases, and 8 bases had no gene match. Germline loops: CDR1 MGHRA, CDR2 YSYEKL. In nucleotides, the CDR3 is TGCGCCAGCAGCCAAGACACACCCCGGGACAGCTATGGCTACACCTTC. Protein: CASSQDTPRDSYGYTF.

In its sample, this clone was seen once. The V and J genes are TRBV7-9 and TRBJ2-6; 7 nucleotides agree with TRBD2. The germline V gene encodes CDR1 SEHNR and CDR2 FQNEAQ (reference sequence). The CDR3 is 16 residues long. With 4 bases clipped from V and 4 bases from J, the junction kept 7 bases outside the gene matches. CDR3 in amino acids: CASSSVGGTGANVLTF. The CDR3 nucleotides are TGTGCCAGCAGCTCTGTGGGGGGGACCGGGGCCAACGTCCTGACTTTC.

This sequence joins TRBV28 and TRBJ1-2; no definite D call. Trimming took 1 base from V and 2 from J, leaving 8 bases between them. The germline V gene has CDR1 MDHEN and CDR2 SYDVKM. The CDR3 has 14 residues. The CDR3 loop reads CASSLLGGNYGYTF. CDR3 coding DNA: TGTGCCAGCAGTTTATTAGGAGGGAACTATGGCTACACCTTC.

This chain uses TRBV2 with TRBJ1-5; tentative D call: TRBD1 (6 bases). Trimming stripped 6 bases from V and 5 bases from J, with 17 bases between. Germline V gene sequence: CDR1 SNHLY, CDR2 FYNNEI. The CDR3 consists of 15 residues. The CDR3 region has the DNA TGTGCCAGCAGCATGGGGGGCGGCCGACATCAGCCCCAGCATTTT. This encodes CASSMGGGRHQPQHF.

This sequence joins TRBV5-6 and TRBJ1-1; perhaps TRBD1 as D (6 bases). The V end was cut by 1 base, the J end by 5 bases, with 15 bases between. Per germline, CDR1 SGHDT and CDR2 YYEEEE. The CDR3 sequence is 15 residues long. The CDR3 DNA sequence: TGTGCCAGCAGCTTGAGAACAGGGATCGGGACTGAAGCTTTCTTT. Protein: CASSLRTGIGTEAFF.

The V and J genes are TRBV30 and TRBJ2-7; 8 nucleotides align to TRBD2. CDR1 is GTSNPN, CDR2 SVGIG, per germline (reference sequence). This CDR3 is built from 14 residues. The V segment lost 0 bases and the J segment 5 bases; nucleotides outside the gene matches: 6. Here the CDR3 reads CAWSVGLAGDEQYF. The CDR3 coding sequence is TGTGCCTGGAGTGTTGGTCTAGCGGGTGACGAGCAGTACTTC.

The chain uses TRBV4-2 and TRBJ2-7, with 10 bases fitting TRBD2. This CDR3 contains 17 residues. V dropped 0 bases and J dropped 0; count of bases not matched to a gene: 5. CDR1 LGHNA and CDR2 YNFKEQ come from the germline V gene. CDR3 residues: CASSQDNSGRSSYEQYF. The DNA for the CDR3 is TGTGCCAGCAGCCAAGATAATAGCGGGAGGAGCTCCTACGAGCAGTACTTC.

The chain combines TRBV25-1 with TRBJ2-1; D gene ambiguous. V was cut by 2 bases and J by 12 bases, with 8 bases left in between. The CDR3 loop spans 11 amino acids. Germline V gene lookup returns CDR1 MGHDK and CDR2 SYGVNS. CDR3 DNA: TGTGCCAGCAGTGAAGGACCTGGGCAGTTCTTC. Its translation: CASSEGPGQFF.

The rearrangement joins TRBV7-2 to TRBJ1-5; D call uncertain. Germline V gene sequence: CDR1 SGHTA, CDR2 FQGNSA. V was shortened by 5 bases and J by 4 bases, with 15 bases between the two germline ends. The CDR3 is 15 amino acids. Here the CDR3 DNA reads TGTGCCAGCAGCCAACAGTTATGGCAGAATCAGCCCCAGCATTTT. This gives the protein CASSQQLWQNQPQHF.

The V gene is TRBV5-6, the J gene TRBJ2-5, with 9 bases that match TRBD1. The V gene end was trimmed by 4 bases and the J gene end by 5 bases; junction bases not matched to a gene: 15. Per germline, CDR1 SGHDT and CDR2 YYEEEE. This CDR3 is 17 amino acids long. The CDR3 protein is CASSPYLQGARWETQYF. The CDR3 DNA reads as TGTGCCAGCAGCCCTTATCTACAGGGGGCGCGTTGGGAGACCCAGTACTTC.

A single count supports this clone. The V call is TRBV19, the J call TRBJ1-5; D is unresolved. Germline V lookup: CDR1 LNHDA, CDR2 SQIVND (reference sequence). The V gene lost 5 bases and the J gene lost 0 bases, with 8 bases spanning the gap. This CDR3 region has 14 residues. CDR3 in amino acids: CASSPTASNQPQHF. CDR3 DNA sequence: TGTGCCAGTAGTCCGACGGCTAGCAATCAGCCCCAGCATTTT.

The chain uses TRBV1 and TRBJ2-3. TRBV1 is a recognized pseudogene. The CDR3 covers 14 residues. CDR3 in amino acids: CTSSLRKASDTQYF. Written as DNA, the CDR3 is TGCACCAGCAGCCTCCGTAAGGCTTCGGATACGCAGTATTTT.

The rearrangement links TRBV5-1 to TRBJ2-7; 10 nucleotides line up with TRBD1. The CDR3 runs 15 residues. From germline, CDR1 is SGHRS and CDR2 YFSETQ. The V segment lost 2 bases and the J segment 4 bases; nucleotides outside the gene matches: 6. The CDR3 sequence: CASSFEGQGFYEQYF. CDR3 coding DNA: TGCGCCAGCAGCTTCGAGGGACAGGGGTTTTACGAGCAGTACTTC.

The chain recombines TRBV18 with TRBJ2-3; D is possibly TRBD2 (6 bases). There are 16 residues in the CDR3. In germline, CDR1 is KGHSH, CDR2 LQKENI. The V and J ends lost 0 bases and 10 bases respectively, with 20 bases between them. CDR3 protein: CASSPPNSLSTGAQYF. Written as DNA, the CDR3 is TGTGCCAGCTCACCACCGAATTCCTTAAGCACGGGGGCGCAGTATTTT. Together with reference TRBV18 and TRBJ2-3, the CDR3 gives the full variable domain: NAGVMQNPRHLVRRRGQEARLRCSPMKGHSHVYWYRQLPEEGLKFMVYLQKENIIDESGMPKERFSAEFPKEGPSILRIQQVVRGDSAAYFCASSPPNSLSTGAQYFGPGTRLTVL.

The gene calls are TRBV28 and TRBJ1-1, with TRBD1 matching over 7 bases. The V and J ends lost 6 bases and 1 base, in that order; junction bases with no gene match: 14. From germline, CDR1 is MDHEN and CDR2 SYDVKM. CDR3 length: 17 amino acids. The CDR3 protein is CASSSTWDRATNTEAFF. The CDR3 region has the DNA TGTGCCAGCAGCTCCACATGGGACAGAGCCACGAACACTGAAGCTTTCTTT. The full variable domain, completed using reference TRBV28 and TRBJ1-1, is DVKVTQSSRYLVKRTGEKVFLECVQDMDHENMFWYRQDPGLGLRLIYFSYDVKMKEKGDIPEGYSVSREKKERFSLILESASTNQTSMYLCASSSTWDRATNTEAFFGQGTRLTVV.

This chain uses TRBV7-3 with TRBJ1-1; D is ambiguous. Germline values: CDR1 SGHTA, CDR2 FQGTGA. V lost 2 bases and J lost 1, with 5 bases in between. The CDR3 length is 13 residues. The chain's CDR3 is CASSLLGNTEAFF. CDR3 nucleotides: TGTGCCAGCAGCTTACTGGGGAACACTGAAGCTTTCTTT.

V is TRBV5-6 and J is TRBJ1-4, with D perhaps TRBD1 (5 bases). The germline CDR1 and CDR2 sequences are SGHDT and YYEEEE. The CDR3 length is 14 residues. Trimming took 4 bases from V and 13 from J, leaving 20 bases between them. CDR3 sequence (DNA): TGTGCCAGCAGCCCCAGGACCGAGTGGAGGGGACTGTTTTTT. This sequence encodes CASSPRTEWRGLFF.

The V and J genes are TRBV11-2 and TRBJ1-5; a weak D match, TRBD1 (6 bases). The CDR3 sequence is 16 residues long. V was shortened by 1 base and J by 2 bases, with 12 bases between the two germline ends. Germline values: CDR1 SGHAT, CDR2 FQNNGV. This CDR3 is CASSLVSGGGNQPQHF. The CDR3 DNA is TGTGCCAGCAGCTTAGTTTCGGGGGGCGGCAATCAGCCCCAGCATTTT.

The chain joins TRBV24-1 to TRBJ1-5; D might be TRBD1 (6 bases). The CDR3 is 19 residues long. Trimming removed 7 bases from V and 0 bases from J, with 24 bases in between. Per the germline V gene, CDR1 is KGHDR and CDR2 is SFDVKD. DNA for the CDR3: TGTGCCACCAGGCCCCCTATCCCCGGGCAGGGGTATAGCAATCAGCCCCAGCATTTT. It yields the protein CATRPPIPGQGYSNQPQHF.